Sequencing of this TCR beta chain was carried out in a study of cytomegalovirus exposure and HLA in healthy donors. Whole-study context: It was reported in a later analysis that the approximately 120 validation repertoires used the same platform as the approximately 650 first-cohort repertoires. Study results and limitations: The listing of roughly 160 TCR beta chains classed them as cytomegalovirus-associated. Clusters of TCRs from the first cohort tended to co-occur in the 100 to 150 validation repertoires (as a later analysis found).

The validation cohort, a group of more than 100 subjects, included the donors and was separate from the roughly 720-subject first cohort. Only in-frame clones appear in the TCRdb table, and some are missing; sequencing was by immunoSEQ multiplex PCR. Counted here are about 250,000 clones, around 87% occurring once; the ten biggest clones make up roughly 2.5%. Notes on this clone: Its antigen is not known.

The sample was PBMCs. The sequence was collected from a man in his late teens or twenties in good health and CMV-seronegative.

CDR3 in DNA: TGTGCCAGCAGCCAAGGTCTCAGGGGCAGATCACCCCTCCACTTT. Translation gives CASSQGLRGRSPLHF. The V gene is TRBV14, the J gene TRBJ1-6, with a possible D match to TRBD1 (6 bases). The germline V gene has CDR1 SGHDN and CDR2 FVKESK. The CDR3 has 15 amino acids. Trimming shortened V by 1 base and J by 10 bases, and 14 bases separated the two germline ends.